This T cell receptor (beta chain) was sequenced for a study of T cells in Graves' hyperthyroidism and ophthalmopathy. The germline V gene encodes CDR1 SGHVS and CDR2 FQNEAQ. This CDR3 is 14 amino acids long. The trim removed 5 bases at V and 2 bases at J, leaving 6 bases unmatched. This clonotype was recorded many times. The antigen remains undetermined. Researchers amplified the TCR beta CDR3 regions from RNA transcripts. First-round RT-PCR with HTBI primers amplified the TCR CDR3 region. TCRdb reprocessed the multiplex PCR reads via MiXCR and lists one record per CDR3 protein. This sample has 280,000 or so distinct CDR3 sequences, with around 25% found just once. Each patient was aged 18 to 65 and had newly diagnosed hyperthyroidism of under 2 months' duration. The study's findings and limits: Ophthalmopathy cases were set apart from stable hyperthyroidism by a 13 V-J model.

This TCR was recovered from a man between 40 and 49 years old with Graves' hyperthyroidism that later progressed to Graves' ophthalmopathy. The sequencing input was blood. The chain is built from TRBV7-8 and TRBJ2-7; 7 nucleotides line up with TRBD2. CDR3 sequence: CASSITREAYEQYF. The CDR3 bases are TGTGCCAGCAGCATAACCCGGGAGGCCTACGAGCAGTACTTC.